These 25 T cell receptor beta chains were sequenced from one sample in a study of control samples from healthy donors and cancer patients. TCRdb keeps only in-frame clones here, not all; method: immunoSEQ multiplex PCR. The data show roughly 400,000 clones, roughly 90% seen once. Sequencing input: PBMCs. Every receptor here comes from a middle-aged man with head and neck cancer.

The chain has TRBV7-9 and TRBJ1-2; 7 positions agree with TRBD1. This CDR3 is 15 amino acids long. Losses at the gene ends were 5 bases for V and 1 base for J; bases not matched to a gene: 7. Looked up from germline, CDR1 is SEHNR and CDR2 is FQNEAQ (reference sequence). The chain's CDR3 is CASSGRGTGNYGYTF. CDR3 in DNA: TGTGCCAGCAGCGGCAGGGGGACGGGTAACTATGGCTACACCTTC.

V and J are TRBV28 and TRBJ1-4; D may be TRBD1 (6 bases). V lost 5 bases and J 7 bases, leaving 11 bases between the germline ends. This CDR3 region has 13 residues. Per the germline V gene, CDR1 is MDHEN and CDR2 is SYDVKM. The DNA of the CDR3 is TGTGCCAGCAGTCCCGGGACACGTGAAAAACTGTTTTTT. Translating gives CASSPGTREKLFF.

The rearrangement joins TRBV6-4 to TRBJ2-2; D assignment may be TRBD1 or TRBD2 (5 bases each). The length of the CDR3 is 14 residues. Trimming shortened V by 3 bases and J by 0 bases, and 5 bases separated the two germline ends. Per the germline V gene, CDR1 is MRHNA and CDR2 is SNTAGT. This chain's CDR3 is CASSEGANTGELFF. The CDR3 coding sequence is TGTGCCAGCAGTGAGGGGGCGAACACCGGGGAGCTGTTTTTT.

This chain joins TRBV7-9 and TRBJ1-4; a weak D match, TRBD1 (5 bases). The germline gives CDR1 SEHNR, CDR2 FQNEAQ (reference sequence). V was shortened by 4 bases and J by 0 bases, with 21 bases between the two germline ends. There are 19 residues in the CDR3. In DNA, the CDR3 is TGTGCCAGCAGCTCGGGGAGGGACCGAACCCAATCAACTAATGAAAAACTGTTTTTT. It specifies CASSSGRDRTQSTNEKLFF.

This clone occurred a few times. The CDR3 nucleotides read TGTGCCAGCACTTTCCTGGGCGGGGAGAGTCAGCCCCAGCATTTT. Translated: CASTFLGGESQPQHF. The chain carries TRBV28 and TRBJ1-5, with no clear D. The CDR3 has 15 residues. V lost 7 bases and J 6 bases, leaving 19 bases between the germline ends. The germline CDR1 and CDR2 sequences are MDHEN and SYDVKM.

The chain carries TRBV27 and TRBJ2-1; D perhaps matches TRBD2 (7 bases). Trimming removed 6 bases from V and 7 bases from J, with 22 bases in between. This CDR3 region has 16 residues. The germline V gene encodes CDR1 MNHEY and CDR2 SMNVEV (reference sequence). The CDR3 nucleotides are TGTGCCAGCAGCCGTACCCAAGGGGGGGCAAGAAATGAGCAGTTCTTC. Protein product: CASSRTQGGARNEQFF.

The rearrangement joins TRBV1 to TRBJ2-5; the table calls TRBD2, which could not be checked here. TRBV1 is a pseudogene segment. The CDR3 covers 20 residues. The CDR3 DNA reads TGCACCAGCAGCCAAGACTATCTATCTGGCGGGGGCACCTCTACGGAGACCCAGTACTTC. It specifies CTSSQDYLSGGGTSTETQYF.

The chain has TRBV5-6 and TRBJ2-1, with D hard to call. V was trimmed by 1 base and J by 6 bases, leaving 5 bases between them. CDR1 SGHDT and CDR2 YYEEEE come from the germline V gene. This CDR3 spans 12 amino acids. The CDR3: CASSLTLNEQFF. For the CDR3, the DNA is TGTGCCAGCAGCTTGACTCTCAATGAGCAGTTCTTC.

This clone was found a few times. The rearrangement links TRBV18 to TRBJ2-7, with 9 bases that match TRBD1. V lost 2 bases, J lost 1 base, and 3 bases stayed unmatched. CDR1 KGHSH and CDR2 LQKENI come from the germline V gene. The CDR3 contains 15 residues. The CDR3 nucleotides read TGTGCCAGCTCACCAAGGGGGACAGGGTCCTACGAGCAGTACTTC. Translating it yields CASSPRGTGSYEQYF.

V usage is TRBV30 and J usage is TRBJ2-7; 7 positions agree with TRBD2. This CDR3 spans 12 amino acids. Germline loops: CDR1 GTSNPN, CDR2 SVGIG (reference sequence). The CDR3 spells CASTGGRGEQYF. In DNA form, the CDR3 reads TGTGCGTCAACGGGGGGTAGGGGCGAGCAGTACTTC.

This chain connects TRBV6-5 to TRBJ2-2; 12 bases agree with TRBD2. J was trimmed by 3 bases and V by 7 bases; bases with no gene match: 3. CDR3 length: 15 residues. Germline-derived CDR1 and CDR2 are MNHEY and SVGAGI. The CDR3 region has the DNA TGTGCCAGCAACAGACTAGCGGGGGACACCGGGGAGCTGTTTTTT. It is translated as CASNRLAGDTGELFF.

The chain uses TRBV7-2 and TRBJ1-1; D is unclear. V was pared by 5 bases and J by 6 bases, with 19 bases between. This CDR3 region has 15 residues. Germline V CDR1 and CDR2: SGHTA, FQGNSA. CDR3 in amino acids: CASSLRPSANSEAFF. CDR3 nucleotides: TGTGCCAGCAGCCTTCGGCCTTCGGCCAACTCTGAAGCTTTCTTT.

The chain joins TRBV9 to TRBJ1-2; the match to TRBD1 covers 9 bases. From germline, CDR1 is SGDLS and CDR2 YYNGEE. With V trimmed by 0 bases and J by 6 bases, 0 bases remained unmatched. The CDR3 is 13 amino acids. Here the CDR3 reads CASSVDRGHGYTF. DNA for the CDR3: TGTGCCAGCAGCGTAGACAGGGGGCATGGCTACACCTTC.

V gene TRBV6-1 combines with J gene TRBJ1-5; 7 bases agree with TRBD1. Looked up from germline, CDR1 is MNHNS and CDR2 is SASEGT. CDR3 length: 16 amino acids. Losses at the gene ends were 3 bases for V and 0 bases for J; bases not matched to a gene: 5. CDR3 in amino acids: CASSERTGYSNQPQHF. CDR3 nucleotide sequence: TGTGCCAGCAGTGAGAGGACAGGCTATAGCAATCAGCCCCAGCATTTT.

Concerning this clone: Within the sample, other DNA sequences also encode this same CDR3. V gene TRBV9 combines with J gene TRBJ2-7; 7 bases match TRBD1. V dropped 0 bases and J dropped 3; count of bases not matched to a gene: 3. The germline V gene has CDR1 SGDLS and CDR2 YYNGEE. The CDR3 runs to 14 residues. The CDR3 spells CASSVGSGGYEQYF. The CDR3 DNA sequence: TGTGCCAGCAGCGTAGGATCAGGGGGCTACGAGCAGTACTTC. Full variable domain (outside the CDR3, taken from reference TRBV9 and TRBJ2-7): DSGVTQTPKHLITATGQRVTLRCSPRSGDLSVYWYQQSLDQGLQFLIQYYNGEERAKGNILERFSAQQFPDLHSELNLSSLELGDSALYFCASSVGSGGYEQYFGPGTRLTVT.

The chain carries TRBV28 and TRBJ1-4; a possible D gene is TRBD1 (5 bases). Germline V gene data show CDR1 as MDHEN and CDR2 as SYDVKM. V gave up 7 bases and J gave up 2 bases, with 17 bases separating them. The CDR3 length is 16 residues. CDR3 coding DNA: TGTGCCAGCAACCCCGTCATCGGGGGGACTAATGAAAAACTGTTTTTT. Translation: CASNPVIGGTNEKLFF.

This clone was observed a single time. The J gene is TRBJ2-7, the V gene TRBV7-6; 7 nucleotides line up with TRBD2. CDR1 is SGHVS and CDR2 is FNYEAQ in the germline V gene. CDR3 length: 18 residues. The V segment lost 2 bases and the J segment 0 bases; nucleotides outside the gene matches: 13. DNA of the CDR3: TGTGCCAGCAGCTTACGTGCGGGGGAGCATAGTACCTCCTACGAGCAGTACTTC. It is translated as CASSLRAGEHSTSYEQYF.

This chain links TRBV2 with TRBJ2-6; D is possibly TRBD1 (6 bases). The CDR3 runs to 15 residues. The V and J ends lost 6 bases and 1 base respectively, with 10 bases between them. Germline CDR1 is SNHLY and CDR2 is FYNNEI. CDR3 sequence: CASRFDRSGANVLTF. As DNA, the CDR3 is TGTGCCAGCAGATTCGACAGGTCTGGGGCCAACGTCCTGACTTTC.

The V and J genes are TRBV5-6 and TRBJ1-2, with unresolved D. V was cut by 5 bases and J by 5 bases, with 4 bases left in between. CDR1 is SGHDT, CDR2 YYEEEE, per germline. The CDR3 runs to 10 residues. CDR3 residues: CASSPYGYTF. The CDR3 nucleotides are TGTGCCAGCAGTCCGTATGGCTACACCTTC.

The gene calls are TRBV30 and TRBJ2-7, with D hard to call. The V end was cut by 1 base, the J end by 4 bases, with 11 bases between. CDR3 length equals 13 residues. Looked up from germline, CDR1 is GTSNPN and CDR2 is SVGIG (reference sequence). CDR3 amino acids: CAWSAALGYEQYF. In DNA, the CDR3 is TGTGCCTGGAGTGCCGCGCTTGGGTACGAGCAGTACTTC.

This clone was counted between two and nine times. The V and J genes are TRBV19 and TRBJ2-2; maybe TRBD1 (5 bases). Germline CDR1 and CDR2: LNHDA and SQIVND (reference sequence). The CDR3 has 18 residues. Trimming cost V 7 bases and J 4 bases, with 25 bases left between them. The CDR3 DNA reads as TGTGCCAGTACCCTCAAAGGGGTGGGGCAGTCGGCCACCGGGGAGCTGTTTTTT. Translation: CASTLKGVGQSATGELFF.

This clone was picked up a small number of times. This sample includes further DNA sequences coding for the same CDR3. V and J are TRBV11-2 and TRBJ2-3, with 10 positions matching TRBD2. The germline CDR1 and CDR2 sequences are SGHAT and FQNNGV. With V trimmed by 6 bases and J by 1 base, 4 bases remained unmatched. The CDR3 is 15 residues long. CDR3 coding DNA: TGTGCCAGCAGTTCCCTAGCGGGGGGCACAGATACGCAGTATTTT. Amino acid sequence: CASSSLAGGTDTQYF.

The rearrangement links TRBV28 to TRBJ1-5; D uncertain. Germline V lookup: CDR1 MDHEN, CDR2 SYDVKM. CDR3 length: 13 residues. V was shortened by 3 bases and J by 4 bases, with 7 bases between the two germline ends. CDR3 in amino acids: CASSFGANQPQHF. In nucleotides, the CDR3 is TGTGCCAGCAGTTTCGGAGCGAATCAGCCCCAGCATTTT. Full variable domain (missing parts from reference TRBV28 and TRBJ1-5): DVKVTQSSRYLVKRTGEKVFLECVQDMDHENMFWYRQDPGLGLRLIYFSYDVKMKEKGDIPEGYSVSREKKERFSLILESASTNQTSMYLCASSFGANQPQHFGDGTRLSIL.

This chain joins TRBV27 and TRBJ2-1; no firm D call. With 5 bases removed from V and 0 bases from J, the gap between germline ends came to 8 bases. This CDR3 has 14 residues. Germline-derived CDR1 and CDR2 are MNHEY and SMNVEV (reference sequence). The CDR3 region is CASSISSSYNEQFF. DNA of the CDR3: TGTGCCAGCAGTATCTCGAGCTCCTACAATGAGCAGTTCTTC.

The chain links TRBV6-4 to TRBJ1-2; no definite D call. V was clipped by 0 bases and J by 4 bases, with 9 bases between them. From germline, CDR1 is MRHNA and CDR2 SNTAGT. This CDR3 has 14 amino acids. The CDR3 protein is CASSDSINGYGYTF. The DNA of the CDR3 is TGTGCCAGCAGTGACTCGATAAACGGCTATGGCTACACCTTC.